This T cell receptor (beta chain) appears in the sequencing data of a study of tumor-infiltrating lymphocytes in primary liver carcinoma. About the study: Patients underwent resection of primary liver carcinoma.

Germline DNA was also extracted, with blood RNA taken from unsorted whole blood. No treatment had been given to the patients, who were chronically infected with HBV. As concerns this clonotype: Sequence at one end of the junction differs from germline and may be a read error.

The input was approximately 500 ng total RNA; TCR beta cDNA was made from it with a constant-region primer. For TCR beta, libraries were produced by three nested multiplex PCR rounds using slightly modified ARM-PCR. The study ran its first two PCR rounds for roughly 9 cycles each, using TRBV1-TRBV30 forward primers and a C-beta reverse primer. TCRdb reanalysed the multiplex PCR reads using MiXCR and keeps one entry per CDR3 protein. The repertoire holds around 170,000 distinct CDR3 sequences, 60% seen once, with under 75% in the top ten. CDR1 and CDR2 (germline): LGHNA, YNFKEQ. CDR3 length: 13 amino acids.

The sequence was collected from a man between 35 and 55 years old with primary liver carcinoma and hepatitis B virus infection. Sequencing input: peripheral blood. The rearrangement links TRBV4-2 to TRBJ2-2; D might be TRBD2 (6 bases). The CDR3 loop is CASSQVDTGGLFF. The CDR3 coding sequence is TGTGCCAGCAGCCAAGTCGACACCGGGGGGCTGTTTTTT.